This TCR beta chain originates from a study of beta chain features in type 1 diabetes. In the study overall: The patient and healthy donor groups were comparable for age, gender and cell yields. General study findings and limits: In all four CD4+ subsets, TCRB CDR3 length was significantly, moderately reduced in type 1 diabetes.

The investigators reverse transcribed all of the isolated RNA, so they sequenced expressed TCRB transcripts. The protocol was immunoSEQ multiplex PCR, while the TCRdb copy is restricted to in-frame clones and leaves out a portion. The sample lists about 160,000 clones, about 8% occurring once. This clone was found many times. The antigen remains unidentified. This CDR3 comprises 15 residues. The ends were cut back, 6 bases at V and 1 base at J, with 14 bases in the middle. The germline V gene encodes CDR1 SGHAT and CDR2 FQNNGV. The sequenced sample consisted of central memory CD4+ T cells from blood. The chain is built from TRBV11-2 and TRBJ2-3; perhaps TRBD1 as D (6 bases). The source is a woman aged 40 to 50 with type 1 diabetes. The CDR3 DNA reads as TGTGCCAGCAGTTCAACAGGGCTCCGCACAGATACGCAGTATTTT. It specifies CASSSTGLRTDTQYF. The whole variable domain, remainder taken from reference TRBV11-2 and TRBJ2-3, is EAGVAQSPRYKIIEKRQSVAFWCNPISGHATLYWYQQILGQGPKLLIQFQNNGVVDDSQLPKDRFSAERLKGVDSTLKIQPAKLEDSAVYLCASSSTGLRTDTQYFGPGTRLTVL.